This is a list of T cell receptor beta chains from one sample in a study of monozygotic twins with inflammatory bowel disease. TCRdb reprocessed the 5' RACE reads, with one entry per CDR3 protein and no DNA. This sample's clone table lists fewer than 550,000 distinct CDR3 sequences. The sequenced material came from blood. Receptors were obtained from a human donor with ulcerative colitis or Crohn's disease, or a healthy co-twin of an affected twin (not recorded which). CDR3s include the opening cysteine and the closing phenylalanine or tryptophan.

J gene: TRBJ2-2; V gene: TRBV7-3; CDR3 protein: CASSSVDTGELFF
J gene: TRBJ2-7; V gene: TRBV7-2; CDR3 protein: CASSFLAGGSYEQYF
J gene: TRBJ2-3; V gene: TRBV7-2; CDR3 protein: CASSPLGGIRGDTQYF
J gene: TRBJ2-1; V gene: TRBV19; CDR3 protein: CASSMDPRQSSRRNEQFF
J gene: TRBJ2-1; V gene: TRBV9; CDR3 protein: CASSVEQGGEVPDEQFF
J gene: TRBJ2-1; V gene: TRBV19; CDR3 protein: CASSIGLAGVDEQFF
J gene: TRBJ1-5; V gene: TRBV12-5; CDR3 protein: CASGLVEQPGQPQHF
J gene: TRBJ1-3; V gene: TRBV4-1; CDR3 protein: CASSQLQGRASVGNTIYF
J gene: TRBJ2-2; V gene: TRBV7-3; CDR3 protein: CASSFGASETGELFF
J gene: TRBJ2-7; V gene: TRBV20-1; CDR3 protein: CSANSGGGLRSYEQYF
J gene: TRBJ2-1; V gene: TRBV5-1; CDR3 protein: CASSGTSSNEQFF
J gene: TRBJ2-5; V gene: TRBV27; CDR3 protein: CASSPVAFSETQYF
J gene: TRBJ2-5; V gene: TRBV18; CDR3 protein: CASSPPGRGRETQYF
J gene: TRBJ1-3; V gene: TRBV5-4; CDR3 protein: CASSLSGQGDGNTIYF
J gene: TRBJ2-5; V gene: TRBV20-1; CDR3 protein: CSARAGFNLVGETQYF
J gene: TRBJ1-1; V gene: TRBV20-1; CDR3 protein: CSVGVTPNTEAFF
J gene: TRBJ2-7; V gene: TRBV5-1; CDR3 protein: CASSALGWSYEQYF
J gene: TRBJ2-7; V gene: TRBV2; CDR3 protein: CASNKGWEQYF
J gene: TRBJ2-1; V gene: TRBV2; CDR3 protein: CASITTEGRSNEQFF
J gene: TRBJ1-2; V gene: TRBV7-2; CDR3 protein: CASSLKPTNYGYTF
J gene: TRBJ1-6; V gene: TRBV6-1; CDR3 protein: CASRETESSYNSPLHF
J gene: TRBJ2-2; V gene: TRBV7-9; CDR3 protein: CASSSSGQLNTGELFF
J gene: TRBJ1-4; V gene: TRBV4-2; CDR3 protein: CASSRTGDFNEKLFF
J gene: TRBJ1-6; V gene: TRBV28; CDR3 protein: CASSRPTGIDSPLHF
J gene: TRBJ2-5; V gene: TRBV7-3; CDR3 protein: CASLTGIPQETQYF
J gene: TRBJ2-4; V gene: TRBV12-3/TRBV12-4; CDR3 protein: CASSLVSRTDIQYF
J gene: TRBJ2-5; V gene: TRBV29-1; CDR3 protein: CSVAAVQETQYF
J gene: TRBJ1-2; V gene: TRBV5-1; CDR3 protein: CASSFRGNSGHGYTF
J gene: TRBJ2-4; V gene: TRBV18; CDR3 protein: CASSPGLAGGKNIQYF
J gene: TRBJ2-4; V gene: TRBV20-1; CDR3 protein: CSARDPEALSGNIQYF
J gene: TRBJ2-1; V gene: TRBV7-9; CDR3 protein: CASSLLGTETYNEQFF
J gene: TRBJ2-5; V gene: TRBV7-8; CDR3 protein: CASSFGMKETQYF
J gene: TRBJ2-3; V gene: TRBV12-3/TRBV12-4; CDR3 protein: CASSLGGQRSTDTQYF
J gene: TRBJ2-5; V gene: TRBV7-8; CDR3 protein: CASSLEGARKTQYF
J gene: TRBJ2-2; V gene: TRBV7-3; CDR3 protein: CASSHRSGSPGELFF
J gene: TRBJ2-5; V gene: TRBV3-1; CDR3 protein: CASSREWTSNKTQYF
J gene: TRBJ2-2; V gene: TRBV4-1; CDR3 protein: CASSRTGGNTGELFF
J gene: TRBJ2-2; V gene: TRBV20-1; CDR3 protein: CSAPGLLDGELFF
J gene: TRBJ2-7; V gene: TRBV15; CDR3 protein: CATSREGGGYEQYF
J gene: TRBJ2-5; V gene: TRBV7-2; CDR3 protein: CASSPWDSSKETQYF
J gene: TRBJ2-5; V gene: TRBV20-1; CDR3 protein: CSASPLAGAHRF
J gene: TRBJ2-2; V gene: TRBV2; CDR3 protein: CASSEARNTGELVF
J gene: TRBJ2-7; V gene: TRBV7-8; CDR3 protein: CASTLESLWGYEQYF
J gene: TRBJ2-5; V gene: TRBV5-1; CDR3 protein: CASTRSGGLQETQYF
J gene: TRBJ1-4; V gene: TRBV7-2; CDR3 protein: CASSLQGGNEKLFF
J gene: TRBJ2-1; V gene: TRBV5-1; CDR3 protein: CASSLGAGSGGRDEQFF
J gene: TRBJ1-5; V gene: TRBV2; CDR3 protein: CASQGQGTSGQPQHF
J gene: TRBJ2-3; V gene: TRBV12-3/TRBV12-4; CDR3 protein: CASRRAGGDTQYF
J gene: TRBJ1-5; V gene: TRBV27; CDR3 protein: CASGAGGFFSNQPQHF